Included here is one T cell receptor beta chain sequence, with context. Antigen: not known. The data stem from a study of radiation and T cells in renal cell carcinoma. General study results and limits: Compared with controls, irradiated tumors showed greater TCR clonality. Tumor samples were small regions of 0.9 to 1 g.

The CDR3 totals 14 residues. Trimming left V 7 bases short and J 1 base short, with 14 bases between. Germline V gene sequence: CDR1 MNHEY, CDR2 SVGAGI. Assay used: immunoSEQ multiplex PCR; TCRdb lists only in-frame clones, some missing. This table holds about 9,000 clones, 63% found once. The treatment was: 15 Gy SBRT to primary tumor, nephrectomy 4 weeks later. The V gene is TRBV6-5, the J gene TRBJ2-7, with unresolved D. The source is a woman between 50 and 59 years old with renal cell carcinoma. The input for sequencing was tumor tissue, taken from a patient whose treatment included radiotherapy and nephrectomy. The CDR3: CASKKVIQSYEQYF. CDR3 coding DNA: TGTGCCAGCAAAAAAGTCATACAATCCTACGAGCAGTACTTC.